This T cell receptor (beta chain) was identified in a study of blood T cell repertoires in COVID-19. About the study: COVID-19 samples collected from the United States, Italy and Spain covered acute and convalescent phases.

TCRdb's copy holds only in-frame clones and misses some; the assay was immunoSEQ multiplex PCR. Altogether roughly 160,000 clones are present, approximately 86% being singletons, with the ten largest covering roughly 8.2%. Losses at the gene ends were 5 bases for V and 4 bases for J; bases not matched to a gene: 4. The CDR3 spans 14 residues. Germline lookup yields CDR1 LNHDA and CDR2 SQIVND (reference sequence). The sequenced sample consisted of peripheral blood. The rearrangement joins TRBV19 to TRBJ2-2; TRBD1 matches at 7 bases. The TCR sequence derives from a man aged 55-75 years with acute or convalescent COVID-19. DNA of the CDR3: TGTGCCAGTAGTGCAACAGGGGCCACCGGGGAGCTGTTTTTT. It codes for CASSATGATGELFF.